This T cell receptor (beta chain) was observed in a study of PD-1 blockade in classical Hodgkin lymphoma (dated by TCRdb to 2019 to 2021). For the wider study: Nivolumab dosing was 3 mg/kg intravenously every 2 weeks, continuing until either disease progression or unacceptable toxicity. The study used CyTOF and TCR beta sequencing to define a peripheral blood immune signature of response to PD-1 blockade in classical Hodgkin lymphoma.

V and J lose 0 bases and 2 bases, and a span of 20 bases separates them. Reading the germline V gene gives CDR1 SGDLS and CDR2 YYNGEE. The CDR3 covers 18 residues, taking in both the cysteine and the phenylalanine. CDR3 DNA is the only sequence kept; it has 54 bases, read in frame from the first base. This clone was counted a single time. It has no known antigen specificity. Base qualities were left out, and no much larger clone turns up one base away. Here is what the overall study found, with its caveats: Diversity was lower in patients who began nivolumab less than 1 year after ASCT, so these patients were left out of later analyses to avoid confounding by immune reconstitution. Newly diagnosed patients were reported to have lower baseline TCR diversity than healthy donors, and relapsed/refractory patients were reported to have lower baseline TCR diversity still. Only a single clinical trial cohort was studied, and what caused the repertoire differences, possibly disease activity or prior therapy, remained undefined. CD4+ but not CD8+ TCR diversity rose significantly by C4D1 (p=0.0027 vs p=0.16), most apparent in complete responders (p=0.02). Among trial patients, those achieving complete response had baseline diversity similar to that of newly diagnosed patients, while diversity was significantly lower in partial responders and progressors.

The time point tag for this specimen amounts to: cycle 1 day 1 (C1D1), immediately before nivolumab initiation. Every trial patient had relapsed after autologous stem cell transplantation, and cohorts A, B and C differed in prior brentuximab vedotin exposure. The trial cohort included more than 55 patients with relapsed/refractory classical Hodgkin lymphoma, and each patient had a best overall response of complete response, partial response or progressive disease. In the multi-cohort phase II CheckMate 205 trial, trial patients received single-agent nivolumab. Best overall response was determined by an independent review committee according to the 2007 International Working Group response criteria. Trial PBMCs were collected immediately before nivolumab initiation (C1D1) and during therapy at cycle 2 day 1 and cycle 4 day 1. Peripheral blood was collected in 8 mL Vacutainer Cell Preparation Tubes, from which PBMCs were isolated by centrifugation and then cryopreserved.

The Qiagen DNeasy kit was used to extract genomic DNA both from unsorted PBMCs and from the negatively selected CD4+ and CD8+ fractions. Using primers that anneal to V and J segments, immunoSEQ multiplex PCR amplified the TCR beta CDR3 regions. A synthetic immune receptor repertoire was used to minimize amplification bias, and remaining bias was computationally removed after sequencing. In the original analysis: Repertoire diversity was quantified as the Shannon entropy index using custom Python scripts. Unsorted, CD4+ and CD8+ repertoires were examined separately, except in combined analyses, for which CD4+ and CD8+ sequences were merged in silico. Clonal expansion was defined as at least a 2-fold frequency increase after treatment relative to C1D1, with a pseudocount of 0.5 for undetected baseline clones. Singleton clones were defined as clones with 0 or 1 copy at C1D1, and non-singleton clones were defined as clones with 2 or more copies. Clones expanded in unsorted samples were assigned a CD4+, CD8+ or unknown annotation through matching of protein sequences in sorted samples from the same patient. Diversity changes from C1D1 to C4D1 were tested in paired samples using Wilcoxon tests. As stored in TCRdb, this immuneACCESS dataset retains in-frame rearrangements with V and J assigned. A fraction of the clones does not appear; measured against another copy, unresolved V genes explain less than half of the discrepancy, and the remainder lacks a known reason. V and J calls and clone size are as listed in that table; D and trimming were resolved from the DNA. Recorded for this sample are 20,000 to 25,000 clones; around 68% of them occurred a single time. The ten most abundant clones make up about 5.6% of the sample.

This clonotype originated in a human donor with classical Hodgkin lymphoma. Recombination linked TRBV9 to TRBJ2-5; TRBD2 is a possible D gene, resting on 7 matching bases. Sample: peripheral blood mononuclear cells (PBMCs), taken at baseline. The CDR3 amino acid sequence is: CASSVGRGGGVRQETQYF. DNA sequence: TGTGCCAGCAGCGTAGGCAGGGGAGGGGGGGTTAGGCAAGAGACCCAGTACTTC. With the rest looked up from the reference TRBV9 and TRBJ2-5 genes rather than sequenced, the full variable domain is DSGVTQTPKHLITATGQRVTLRCSPRSGDLSVYWYQQSLDQGLQFLIQYYNGEERAKGNILERFSAQQFPDLHSELNLSSLELGDSALYFCASSVGRGGGVRQETQYFGPGTRLLVL.